This T cell receptor (beta chain) comes out of a study of T cells in Graves' hyperthyroidism and ophthalmopathy (dated by TCRdb to about 2019). In the study overall: Peripheral blood was sampled at the time of initial diagnosis, prior to any treatment. TCR Vbeta CDR3 sequencing of roughly 140 peripheral blood samples (under 45 ophthalmopathy, 75 hyperthyroidism and roughly 17 progressor patients) is reported in the paper. The 95 to 100 discovery patients were divided at random into training and test sets in a 7:3 ratio. Prospective prediction of ophthalmopathy was tested in an independent validation cohort consisting of 18 hyperthyroidism patients and 17 patients who later progressed to ophthalmopathy. Following sampling, methimazole starting at 30 mg daily was given to hyperthyroidism patients, and high-dose intravenous methylprednisolone was given to ophthalmopathy patients. In addition, the study compared T-cell repertoires in thyroid tissue and in blood from five or six Graves' hyperthyroidism patients. To identify distinguishing TCR V-J signatures, a discovery cohort of about 100 patients was used, comprising 43 with Graves' ophthalmopathy and some 60 with stable Graves' hyperthyroidism. Study-wide conclusions, independent of this receptor: No statistical method was used to set the sample size in advance, and investigators knew the group allocation. Most expanded thyroid clonotypes (frequency above 0.001) were also found in blood, which suggests that blood repertoires may mirror thyroid immune responses. During validation, the model predicted progression to ophthalmopathy a median of approximately 6.5 months ahead of onset, with around 70% sensitivity and around 72% specificity. In cross-validation, a model built on a 13 V-J signature told ophthalmopathy apart from stable hyperthyroidism with 87.88% sensitivity and 81% to 82% specificity, and in testing the same model reached 80%/75%.

Concerning this clonotype itself: Its antigen specificity is not known. No base quality values were provided; no much bigger clone lies one nucleotide off.

The CDR3 runs 13 residues from the cysteine to the phenylalanine. Only CDR3 DNA is held: 39 bases, read in frame from base 1. Unmatched junction bases come to 7, with V trimmed by 4 bases and J by 10 bases. Sequences SGHRS (CDR1) and YFSETQ (CDR2) are obtained from the germline V gene. Moderately to severely active disease, a Clinical Activity Score of at least 3, a NOSPECS grade of at least 4, and a duration under 3 months were present in ophthalmopathy patients. The study excluded patients with uncontrolled infections, other autoimmune diseases, pregnancy or lactation. Diagnoses relied on clinical symptoms, serum thyroxine and TRAb, thyroid ultrasound and orbital computed tomography. PBMCs were isolated from 7.5 to 10 ml of fresh peripheral blood by Ficoll-Paque density gradient centrifugation. Total RNA was extracted using Trizol reagent, and RNA quality was assessed on an Agilent 2100 Bioanalyzer.

Amplification of TCR beta CDR3 regions was carried out from RNA transcripts. The first round of RT-PCR for the TCR CDR3 was performed with the HTBI primer set and the Qiagen OneStep RT-PCR kit. Libraries were constructed in a second round of multiplex PCR, after which size selection and purification were carried out. Paired-end sequencing of the libraries was performed with 100 bp reads on an Illumina HiSeq2000. The study's processing was this. SOAPnuke was used to process the raw data, removing reads that contained adapters or uncalled bases, had a mean Phred below 15, or lacked an exact match to the constant primer or identifier. COPE v1.2.5 was used to merge high-quality paired reads, and clonotypes were defined as unique nucleotide sequences. Clonotypes were aligned to IMGT TRBV, TRBD and TRBJ reference segments using MiTCR v1.1. The analysis included only V-J combinations with a frequency above 0.0001, which together covered 99.2% of the repertoires. A TCS score was defined as the ratio between F50 (clonal expansion) and ExV (chaos), using BLOSUM62-based TCRdist between CDR3 peptides within each V-J. Welch's t-statistics and random forest reduced approximately 520 V-J features to 13, which were used in a naive Bayes classifier (R e1071). The similarity between thyroid and blood repertoires was quantified using the Morisita-Horn index. The raw public reads went through TCRdb reprocessing: fastp at Q25, MiXCR clone calling, in-frame beta chains kept. Rows are combined by CDR3 protein, so each entry shows the most common genes and DNA. These V and J calls originate from TCRdb's pipeline instead of the authors' own analysis. This sample gives about 37,000 distinct CDR3 sequences in total; roughly 50% of them show up just once. The ten top clones hold 17% of the sample.

Here the chain combines TRBV5-1 and TRBJ2-1, with 8 bases in between that match TRBD2. The sequence derives from a man aged 35 to 55 with Graves' ophthalmopathy. The material sequenced was blood. The CDR3 amino acid sequence is: CASSPGGAKEQFF. The bases are TGCGCCAGCAGCCCGGGGGGGGCCAAGGAGCAGTTCTTC.